The 14 T cell receptor beta chains in this list originate from one sample, sequenced in a study of Graves' ophthalmopathy and Graves' hyperthyroidism. Amplified material comprised TCR beta CDR3 regions derived from RNA transcripts. Investigators did first-round RT-PCR with HTBI primers, then second-round multiplex PCR. TCRdb reanalysed the multiplex PCR reads using MiXCR and keeps one entry per CDR3 protein. This table holds under 250,000 distinct CDR3 sequences, less than 30% found once. Sequences were obtained from peripheral blood. Receptor source: a man in his fifties or sixties with Graves' ophthalmopathy.

At least ten counts were recorded for this clonotype. The rearrangement joins TRBV12-3 or TRBV12-4 to TRBJ2-5; a weak D match, TRBD2 (6 bases). The V end lost 5 bases, the J end lost 3 bases, and 10 bases lay between the germline ends. This CDR3 has 13 amino acids. The CDR3 bases are TGTGCCAGCAGTGGGCGGGGAAAAGAGACCCAGTACTTC. Protein product: CASSGRGKETQYF.

This clonotype was detected many times. This chain uses TRBV7-9 with TRBJ2-5, with D possibly being TRBD1 (5 bases). The CDR3 is made up of 14 amino acids. V lost 1 base to trimming and J lost 4 bases, with 10 bases between them. CDR1 is SEHNR, CDR2 FQNEAQ, per germline (reference sequence). CDR3 sequence (DNA): TGTGCCAGCAGCTTAGGCAGGGTAGGAGAGACCCAGTACTTC. Its translation is CASSLGRVGETQYF.

V usage is TRBV12-3 or TRBV12-4 and J usage is TRBJ2-3; 12 bases map to TRBD2. V lost 10 bases to trimming and J lost 3 bases; unmatched junction nucleotides: 5. CDR3 size: 14 residues. The CDR3 reads CATQLAGGTDTQYF. The CDR3 coding sequence is TGTGCCACCCAACTAGCGGGAGGTACAGATACGCAGTATTTT.

The rearrangement uses TRBV12-3 or TRBV12-4 and TRBJ1-1; no clear D. Trimming left V 7 bases short and J 1 base short, with 13 bases between. This CDR3 spans 14 amino acids. In DNA, the CDR3 is TGTGCCAGCACCCAAGGGCGGGGGAACACTGAAGCTTTCTTT. It encodes CASTQGRGNTEAFF.

This rearrangement joins TRBV7-2 to TRBJ2-5, with D uncertain. Trimming left V 1 base short and J 0 bases short, with 12 bases between. The CDR3 loop spans 16 amino acids. CDR1 and CDR2 from the germline V gene are SGHTA and FQGNSA. CDR3 residues: CASSLVADSYQETQYF. Here the CDR3 DNA reads TGTGCCAGCAGCTTAGTGGCAGACTCCTACCAAGAGACCCAGTACTTC.

In this sample, this clonotype turned up many times. The chain uses TRBV10-3 and TRBJ1-1; D is unclear. Trimming removed 7 bases from V and 1 base from J, with 7 bases in between. Germline loops: CDR1 ENHRY, CDR2 SYGVKD. The CDR3 runs 12 residues. The CDR3: CAIKSENTEAFF. The CDR3 DNA sequence: TGTGCCATCAAATCCGAGAACACTGAAGCTTTCTTT.

There are many counts of this clonotype. The chain couples TRBV7-2 to TRBJ2-7; D is unresolved. CDR3 length equals 18 residues. Trimming left V 5 bases short and J 3 bases short, with 26 bases between. Germline assignment: CDR1 SGHTA and CDR2 FQGNSA. CDR3 sequence: CASSGYLRGEQWDYEQYF. The CDR3 nucleotides read TGTGCCAGCAGCGGCTATCTCCGAGGCGAGCAGTGGGACTACGAGCAGTACTTC.

This clonotype has at least ten counts. The CDR3 here is CASSSGTGGSYEQYF. The CDR3 bases are TGTGCCAGCAGTTCAGGGACAGGGGGCTCCTACGAGCAGTACTTC. The rearrangement links TRBV28 to TRBJ2-7; 11 nucleotides agree with TRBD1. The CDR3 runs 15 residues. Trimming cost V 4 bases and J 0 bases; bases outside gene matches: 2. From germline, CDR1 is MDHEN and CDR2 SYDVKM. Full variable domain (outside the CDR3, taken from reference TRBV28 and TRBJ2-7): DVKVTQSSRYLVKRTGEKVFLECVQDMDHENMFWYRQDPGLGLRLIYFSYDVKMKEKGDIPEGYSVSREKKERFSLILESASTNQTSMYLCASSSGTGGSYEQYFGPGTRLTVT.

The chain is built from TRBV10-3 and TRBJ2-5; D not certain. Germline V CDR1 and CDR2: ENHRY, SYGVKD. V lost 2 bases to trimming and J lost 3 bases, with 7 bases between them. CDR3 length: 13 residues. The CDR3 here is CAISEAAEETQYF. CDR3 in DNA: TGTGCCATCAGTGAGGCGGCAGAAGAGACCCAGTACTTC.

This clonotype was seen many times. The gene calls are TRBV29-1 and TRBJ2-5; D uncertain. V lost 1 base and J 2 bases, leaving 11 bases between the germline ends. Germline V gives CDR1 SQVTM, CDR2 ANQGSEA. The CDR3 has 14 residues. The DNA for the CDR3 is TGCAGCGTTGAAGGCCTGGCAGAGCAAGAGACCCAGTACTTC. Amino acid sequence: CSVEGLAEQETQYF.

This clonotype was observed at least ten times. The V call is TRBV5-1, the J call TRBJ2-2; D is unclear. Deletions cut 7 bases from V and 4 bases from J, with 8 bases between. Germline V gene data show CDR1 as SGHRS and CDR2 as YFSETQ. The CDR3 consists of 12 residues. The CDR3 protein is CASFDFTGELFF. CDR3 in DNA: TGCGCCAGCTTTGACTTCACCGGGGAGCTGTTTTTT.

This clonotype occurred many times. The gene calls are TRBV11-2 and TRBJ2-5, with D perhaps TRBD1 (7 bases). Germline V gives CDR1 SGHAT, CDR2 FQNNGV. The CDR3 totals 15 residues. Trimming removed 3 bases from V and 3 bases from J, with 14 bases in between. For the CDR3, the DNA is TGTGCCAGCAGCTTCCGGGACAGACTAGAAGAGACCCAGTACTTC. Its translation: CASSFRDRLEETQYF.

This clonotype has a count of ten or more. The chain uses TRBV4-2 and TRBJ1-5, with no clear D. The germline V and J ends were trimmed by 0 bases and 1 base, with 7 bases remaining between them. Germline V gives CDR1 LGHNA, CDR2 YNFKEQ. This CDR3 is built from 15 residues. Written as DNA, the CDR3 is TGTGCCAGCAGCCAAGAGGAATCCAGCAATCAGCCCCAGCATTTT. This encodes CASSQEESSNQPQHF.

The gene calls are TRBV19 and TRBJ1-5; 8 bases match TRBD1. J gave up 7 bases and V 7 bases, and 6 bases lay outside the gene matches. Germline CDR1 is LNHDA and CDR2 is SQIVND (reference sequence). The CDR3 extends over 13 amino acids. Here the CDR3 DNA reads TGTGCCAGTAACAGGACAGGGTGGCAGCCCCAGCATTTT. Its protein product is CASNRTGWQPQHF.